This passage covers 19 T cell receptor beta chains from one sample sequenced in a study of CD8+CD57+ T cells in acquired aplastic anemia. CDR3 and TCR beta VDJ profiling relied on a genomic DNA template. TCRdb re-derived calls from the reads in MiXCR, one entry per CDR3 protein. In the table there are about 150,000 distinct CDR3 sequences, about 45% of which are singletons. All patients picked for sequencing had shown, by flow cytometry, an expansion of CD8+CD57+ cells. Specimen: sorted CD4+, CD8+, or CD8+CD57+ T cells (not recorded which) from PBMCs. Every receptor here comes from a human donor with aplastic anemia.

This clonotype has a count of ten or more. The V gene is TRBV18, the J gene TRBJ2-5, with TRBD1 matching 7 bases. The CDR3 loop spans 14 amino acids. The junction had 3 bases not matched to a gene; V was cut back by 1 base and J by 4 bases. Per germline, CDR1 KGHSH and CDR2 LQKENI. The CDR3 sequence: CASSPQAGGETQYF. The DNA for the CDR3 is TGTGCCAGCTCACCACAAGCAGGGGGAGAGACCCAGTACTTC.

This chain joins TRBV20-1 and TRBJ2-4; D uncertain. Between the trimmed V and J ends, which lost 6 bases and 6 bases, there was a span of 18 bases. Germline CDR1 reads DFQATT; CDR2 reads SNEGSKA (reference sequence). CDR3 length: 14 residues. CDR3 sequence reads: CSAEYGPVGNIQYF. CDR3 in DNA: TGCAGTGCCGAGTACGGCCCCGTCGGAAACATTCAGTACTTC.

This chain joins TRBV10-3 and TRBJ2-1, with TRBD2 identical over 9 bases. The germline CDR1 and CDR2 sequences are ENHRY and SYGVKD. This CDR3 is built from 15 residues. With 3 bases clipped from V and 5 bases from J, the junction kept 5 bases outside the gene matches. The CDR3 region has the DNA TGTGCCATCAGTGAAGGGACTAGCCGAGACAATGAGCAGTTCTTC. As protein: CAISEGTSRDNEQFF.

CDR3 in amino acids: CASSFTGNYEQYF. DNA for the CDR3: TGTGCCAGCAGCTTTACAGGGAACTACGAGCAGTACTTC. The V gene is TRBV11-2, the J gene TRBJ2-7, with TRBD1 as a possible D gene (6 bases). Germline CDR1 is SGHAT and CDR2 is FQNNGV. V lost 3 bases, J lost 3 bases, and 9 bases lay in between. The CDR3 is 13 residues long. Combining the CDR3 with reference TRBV11-2 and TRBJ2-7 gives the whole variable domain EAGVAQSPRYKIIEKRQSVAFWCNPISGHATLYWYQQILGQGPKLLIQFQNNGVVDDSQLPKDRFSAERLKGVDSTLKIQPAKLEDSAVYLCASSFTGNYEQYFGPGTRLTVT.

J is TRBJ1-1 and V is TRBV15; TRBD1 aligns across 11 bases. After removal of 3 bases from V and 3 bases from J, the junction contained 3 bases not matched to a gene. The CDR3 is made up of 15 amino acids. Germline CDR1 is LNHNV and CDR2 is YYDKDF (reference sequence). Written as DNA, the CDR3 is TGTGCCACCAGCAGTTGGACAGGGGGCGACACTGAAGCTTTCTTT. Amino acid sequence: CATSSWTGGDTEAFF.

This clonotype was seen more than once but under ten times. The J gene is TRBJ2-7, the V gene TRBV2; TRBD1 aligns across 8 bases. Trimming at V came to 4 bases and at J to 6 bases, leaving 11 bases not matched to a gene. The germline gives CDR1 SNHLY, CDR2 FYNNEI. This CDR3 is built from 15 residues. The CDR3 reads CASSAQSTGVGEQYF. The CDR3, as DNA: TGTGCCAGCAGTGCGCAATCGACAGGGGTCGGCGAGCAGTACTTC.

There are many counts of this clonotype. V gene TRBV11-2 combines with J gene TRBJ1-2, with TRBD1 matching over 10 bases. This CDR3 contains 15 residues. Germline CDR1 is SGHAT and CDR2 is FQNNGV. J was trimmed by 6 bases and V by 1 base; bases with no gene match: 5. The CDR3 reads CASSLGGQGTDGYTF. CDR3 sequence (DNA): TGTGCCAGCAGCTTAGGGGGACAGGGGACCGATGGCTACACCTTC.

This clonotype was observed many times. The chain joins TRBV7-6 to TRBJ1-1; the match to TRBD1 covers 7 bases. Germline V gene lookup returns CDR1 SGHVS and CDR2 FNYEAQ. The CDR3 runs 14 residues. V lost 3 bases to trimming and J lost 5 bases; unmatched junction nucleotides: 6. CDR3 nucleotides: TGTGCCAGCAGCTTGCAGGGGGGAATGACTGAAGCTTTCTTT. Protein sequence: CASSLQGGMTEAFF.

Concerning this clonotype: This may come from a read error, since a much larger clone is one base off. The rearrangement links TRBV5-1 to TRBJ1-1; TRBD1 matches at 9 bases. Germline V gives CDR1 SGHRS, CDR2 YFSETQ. The CDR3 has 15 residues. CDR3 region: CASSPRQGGNTEASF. In DNA form, the CDR3 reads TGCGCCAGCAGCCCCCGACAGGGGGGCAACACTGAAGCTTCCTTT.

This clonotype was recorded once. V is TRBV10-3 and J is TRBJ2-7, with 14 bases fitting TRBD2. Per the germline V gene, CDR1 is ENHRY and CDR2 is SYGVKD. This CDR3 is 18 amino acids long. V was clipped by 10 bases and J by 2 bases; unmatched bases: 16. CDR3 DNA: TGTGCCAGCGGGGGGTCCGGGACTAGCGGGGGAGCCACCTACGAGCAGTACTTC. This sequence encodes CASGGSGTSGGATYEQYF.

This clonotype came up many times. The chain carries TRBV2 and TRBJ2-3; D may be TRBD2 (6 bases). The germline gives CDR1 SNHLY, CDR2 FYNNEI. V lost 6 bases and J 2 bases, leaving 12 bases between the germline ends. This CDR3 is 14 amino acids long. The CDR3 nucleotides are TGTGCCAGCAGACGACGGGGGTTCACAGATACGCAGTATTTT. This sequence encodes CASRRRGFTDTQYF.

Concerning this clonotype: An end of the junction differs from the germline gene, which may be a read error. The genes are TRBV14 and TRBJ1-1; 7 bases line up with TRBD1. The CDR3 extends over 15 amino acids. Germline values: CDR1 SGHDN, CDR2 FVKESK. The CDR3 coding sequence is TGTGCCCGCAGCGTATCACAGGGGATGAACACGGAAGCTTTCTTT. Translating gives CARSVSQGMNTEAFF.

CDR3 nucleotide sequence: TGTGCCAGCAGTGTGGCAGGGCATGGAAACACCTTC. Amino acid sequence: CASSVAGHGNTF. The chain uses TRBV25-1 and TRBJ1-2; tentatively, D is TRBD1 (5 bases). The length of the CDR3 is 12 residues. The germline gives CDR1 MGHDK, CDR2 SYGVNS. V was cut by 4 bases and J by 12 bases, with 15 bases left in between.

This clonotype was seen repeatedly, ten times or more. The genes are TRBV19 and TRBJ1-4, with 7 bases lining up with TRBD1. Germline V gives CDR1 LNHDA, CDR2 SQIVND (reference sequence). This CDR3 region has 13 residues. The V gene end was trimmed by 9 bases and the J gene end by 5 bases; junction bases not matched to a gene: 6. In DNA, the CDR3 is TGTGCCAGCCTCCCACAGGGGAATGAAAAACTGTTTTTT. Residues: CASLPQGNEKLFF. The full variable domain, with the rest looked up from reference TRBV19 and TRBJ1-4, is DGGITQSPKYLFRKEGQNVTLSCEQNLNHDAMYWYRQDPGQGLRLIYYSQIVNDFQKGDIAEGYSVSREKKESFPLTVTSAQKNPTAFYLCASLPQGNEKLFFGSGTQLSVL.

The rearrangement joins TRBV11-2 to TRBJ1-6; TRBD1 might be the D (5 bases). The germline V and J ends were trimmed by 6 bases and 9 bases, with 15 bases remaining between them. This CDR3 has 14 residues. Germline V lookup: CDR1 SGHAT, CDR2 FQNNGV. CDR3 DNA sequence: TGTGCCAGCAGGGGGGGTCTGGTCGGTTCACCCCTCCACTTT. It is translated as CASRGGLVGSPLHF.

This clonotype was observed at least ten times. The chain carries TRBV6-1 and TRBJ2-5, with unresolved D. Germline V gene lookup returns CDR1 MNHNS and CDR2 SASEGT. Trimming pared 5 bases from V and 6 bases from J, leaving 16 bases between. The CDR3 has 14 amino acids. The CDR3, as DNA: TGTGCCAGCAGTTCAACATATAGTAGTAAGACCCAGTACTTC. Encoded protein: CASSSTYSSKTQYF.

In this sample, this clonotype turned up many times. The chain recombines TRBV5-1 with TRBJ2-5; tentatively, D is TRBD1 or TRBD2 (6 bases each). V was clipped by 5 bases and J by 5 bases, with 16 bases between them. This CDR3 contains 14 residues. Germline V gene sequence: CDR1 SGHRS, CDR2 YFSETQ. Here the CDR3 DNA reads TGCGCCAGCAGGGAGGGACACGGCAGGGAGACCCAGTACTTC. Protein: CASREGHGRETQYF.

This clonotype was recorded a few times. The chain couples TRBV30 to TRBJ2-3; 10 bases agree with TRBD1. CDR3 length: 14 amino acids. CDR1 is GTSNPN, CDR2 SVGIG, per germline (reference sequence). V gave up 8 bases and J gave up 4 bases; unmatched junction bases: 9. This CDR3 is CASATGGEADTQYF. In DNA, the CDR3 is TGTGCCAGCGCGACAGGGGGCGAAGCAGATACGCAGTATTTT.

This clonotype was seen a handful of times. One junction end disagrees with the germline gene, perhaps due to a read error. The chain carries TRBV10-3 and TRBJ2-1; tentatively, D is TRBD1 (5 bases). The CDR3 runs 14 residues. CDR1 and CDR2 (germline): ENHRY, SYGVKD. The CDR3 is CASSPLGARNEQFF. In DNA form, the CDR3 reads TGTGCCAGCAGTCCCTTAGGGGCTAGAAATGAGCAGTTCTTC.